These 21 T cell receptor beta chains were sequenced from one sample in a study of blood T cell repertoires in COVID-19. TCRdb's table, derived via immunoSEQ multiplex PCR, lists solely in-frame clones and lacks some. The table lists more than 150,000 clones, roughly 94% of them singletons. Sequencing input: peripheral blood. The receptors stem from a man aged 30 to 45 with COVID-19, enrolled during active disease.

This clone was found once. This chain links TRBV7-3 with TRBJ2-1; D is possibly TRBD2 (7 bases). From germline, CDR1 is SGHTA and CDR2 FQGTGA. The CDR3 runs 20 residues. Trimming removed 0 bases at V and 4 bases at J, with 25 bases between. The CDR3 protein is CASSLTEDSRGPGVYNEQFF. The CDR3 DNA sequence: TGTGCCAGCAGCTTAACGGAGGACTCGCGGGGGCCGGGGGTTTACAATGAGCAGTTCTTC.

The rearrangement joins TRBV30 to TRBJ1-1; D possibly corresponds to TRBD1 (6 bases). V was shortened by 4 bases and J by 1 base, with 13 bases between the two germline ends. Germline lookup yields CDR1 GTSNPN and CDR2 SVGIG (reference sequence). The CDR3 totals 14 residues. CDR3 DNA sequence: TGTGCCTGGACCCGTGGGGGCTCGAACACTGAAGCTTTCTTT. Translating it yields CAWTRGGSNTEAFF.

The chain couples TRBV21-1 to TRBJ1-5; the table assigns TRBD1, which was not confirmed against the DNA. TRBV21-1 is designated a pseudogene. The CDR3 is 17 residues long. The CDR3 here is CASSTQGEDIDNQPQHF. In DNA, the CDR3 is TGTGCCAGCAGCACACAGGGGGAGGATATTGACAATCAGCCCCAGCATTTT.

Regarding this clone: The same CDR3 can be traced to other DNA sequences in this sample. The V and J genes are TRBV6-4 and TRBJ1-1; TRBD1 matches 8 bases. Germline CDR1 reads MRHNA; CDR2 reads SNTAGT. This CDR3 has 13 amino acids. The V segment lost 6 bases and the J segment 4 bases; nucleotides outside the gene matches: 4. In nucleotides, the CDR3 is TGTGCCAGCAGCCTCACAGGGGGCACTGAAGCTTTCTTT. It encodes CASSLTGGTEAFF.

The genes are TRBV27 and TRBJ1-1, with 8 bases matching TRBD1. The germline V gene encodes CDR1 MNHEY and CDR2 SMNVEV (reference sequence). This CDR3 comprises 15 residues. J was trimmed by 1 base and V by 6 bases; bases with no gene match: 7. The CDR3 is CASRQQGVGNTEAFF. CDR3 coding DNA: TGTGCCAGCAGACAACAGGGGGTCGGGAACACTGAAGCTTTCTTT.

This rearrangement joins TRBV30 to TRBJ1-1; D remains unclear. The CDR3 has 14 residues. Per germline, CDR1 GTSNPN and CDR2 SVGIG (reference sequence). The V end lost 3 bases, the J end lost 1 base, and 12 bases lay between the germline ends. In nucleotides, the CDR3 is TGTGCCTGGAGCCTTGCGGATAGGAACACTGAAGCTTTCTTT. It encodes CAWSLADRNTEAFF.

This CDR3 reads CAISESGAVNTEAFF. The CDR3 DNA reads TGTGCCATCAGTGAGTCGGGGGCCGTGAACACTGAAGCTTTCTTT. The chain recombines TRBV10-3 with TRBJ1-1; possible D gene TRBD1, 6 bases. V lost 0 bases and J 0 bases, leaving 8 bases between the germline ends. CDR1 and CDR2 from the germline V gene are ENHRY and SYGVKD. CDR3 length: 15 residues.

This clone was observed a few times. The genes are TRBV6-1 and TRBJ2-1, with D unresolved. Trimming shortened V by 2 bases and J by 14 bases, and 10 bases separated the two germline ends. The CDR3 has 11 amino acids. Germline CDR1 reads MNHNS; CDR2 reads SASEGT. CDR3 loop: CASSETFGEFF. CDR3 in DNA: TGTGCCAGCAGTGAAACATTTGGAGAGTTCTTC.

The gene calls are TRBV6-5 and TRBJ2-4, with 9 nucleotides matching TRBD1. The junction had 5 bases not matched to a gene; V was cut back by 7 bases and J by 4 bases. CDR3 length: 14 amino acids. The germline V gene encodes CDR1 MNHEY and CDR2 SVGAGI. CDR3 loop: CASKKDRGKNIQYF. The CDR3 nucleotides read TGTGCCAGCAAGAAGGACAGGGGAAAAAACATTCAGTACTTC.

The chain employs TRBV5-6 and TRBJ2-1; D remains unclear. Germline CDR1 is SGHDT and CDR2 is YYEEEE. V was cut by 0 bases and J by 2 bases, with 12 bases left in between. The CDR3 contains 16 residues. The CDR3 nucleotides are TGTGCCAGCAGCTTGGTGGGCTTTGGCACCTACAATGAGCAGTTCTTC. Amino acids: CASSLVGFGTYNEQFF.

The chain joins TRBV4-1 to TRBJ2-4; the match to TRBD1 covers 7 bases. V trimming: 1 base; J trimming: 2 bases; junction bases outside the gene matches: 2. CDR1 and CDR2 (germline): MGHRA, YSYEKL. The CDR3 length is 15 residues. As DNA, the CDR3 is TGCGCCAGCAGCCAAGGACAGGGAACCAAAAACATTCAGTACTTC. Translating it yields CASSQGQGTKNIQYF.

V and J are TRBV14 and TRBJ2-3; TRBD2 might be the D (5 bases). CDR3 length equals 16 residues. V lost 4 bases and J 3 bases, leaving 17 bases between the germline ends. Germline V gives CDR1 SGHDN, CDR2 FVKESK. The CDR3 protein is CASSRGGSGKTDTQYF. In DNA, the CDR3 is TGTGCCAGCAGCCGAGGCGGGTCGGGGAAAACAGATACGCAGTATTTT.

The chain has TRBV5-1 and TRBJ2-3; 11 nucleotides agree with TRBD2. The V gene's germline CDR1 is SGHRS and CDR2 YFSETQ. The ends lost 3 bases at V and 1 base at J; junction bases unmatched: 13. CDR3 size: 19 residues. CDR3 in amino acids: CASSSKLAGVPSGTDTQYF. For the CDR3, the DNA is TGCGCCAGCAGCTCCAAACTAGCGGGGGTCCCATCGGGCACAGATACGCAGTATTTT. Full variable domain (rest looked up from reference TRBV5-1 and TRBJ2-3): KAGVTQTPRYLIKTRGQQVTLSCSPISGHRSVSWYQQTPGQGLQFLFEYFSETQRNKGNFPGRFSGRQFSNSRSEMNVSTLELGDSALYLCASSSKLAGVPSGTDTQYFGPGTRLTVL.

This rearrangement joins TRBV6-6 to TRBJ1-5, with 9 nucleotides matching TRBD1. V lost 6 bases, J lost 9 bases, and 9 bases stayed unmatched. The germline CDR1 and CDR2 sequences are MNHNY and SVGAGI (reference sequence). The CDR3 sequence is 14 residues long. The CDR3 nucleotides are TGTGCCAGCAGCGGGGACAGGGCTAAAGGGCCCCAGCATTTT. Translation gives CASSGDRAKGPQHF.

The chain couples TRBV7-3 to TRBJ1-1; 9 bases are shared with TRBD1. In germline, CDR1 is SGHTA, CDR2 FQGTGA. V dropped 5 bases and J dropped 0; count of bases not matched to a gene: 4. This CDR3 is 15 amino acids long. The DNA for the CDR3 is TGTGCCAGCAGCCCAAGACAGGGGGTGAACACTGAAGCTTTCTTT. This gives the protein CASSPRQGVNTEAFF.

The chain uses TRBV3-1 (or the pseudogene TRBV3-2) and TRBJ2-3, with D possibly being TRBD2 (7 bases). The CDR3 is 16 amino acids. Germline V lookup: CDR1 LGHDT, CDR2 YNNKEL (reference sequence). Trimming took 4 bases from V and 1 from J, leaving 15 bases between them. As DNA, the CDR3 is TGTGCCAGCAGCCGAAGAGGGGGGGCCGGCACAGATACGCAGTATTTT. Translation: CASSRRGGAGTDTQYF.

The chain links TRBV5-4 to TRBJ1-2; 9 bases agree with TRBD1. CDR1 is SGHNT and CDR2 is YYREEE in the germline V gene (reference sequence). With 5 bases clipped from V and 3 bases from J, the junction kept 8 bases outside the gene matches. This CDR3 has 15 amino acids. The CDR3 sequence: CASSYTGGKDYGYTF. The CDR3 DNA is TGTGCCAGCAGTTATACAGGGGGCAAGGACTATGGCTACACCTTC. The full variable domain, in which reference TRBV5-4 and TRBJ1-2 provide the parts outside the CDR3, is ETGVTQSPTHLIKTRGQQVTLRCSSQSGHNTVSWYQQALGQGPQFIFQYYREEENGRGNFPPRFSGLQFPNYSSELNVNALELDDSALYLCASSYTGGKDYGYTFGSGTRLTVV.

J is TRBJ2-1 and V is TRBV3-1 (or the pseudogene TRBV3-2); 7 bases are shared with TRBD2. The CDR3 contains 14 residues. Germline CDR1 is LGHDT and CDR2 is YNNKEL (reference sequence). V dropped 0 bases and J dropped 12; count of bases not matched to a gene: 8. The CDR3 sequence is CASSQDGTILAQFF. CDR3 coding DNA: TGTGCCAGCAGCCAAGATGGGACTATTCTCGCGCAGTTCTTC.

The chain recombines TRBV6-6 with TRBJ1-3; D is unclear. The CDR3 length is 14 residues. V was cut by 4 bases and J by 2 bases, with 9 bases left in between. Germline V gene lookup returns CDR1 MNHNY and CDR2 SVGAGI (reference sequence). CDR3 coding DNA: TGTGCCAGCAGTTTTCGGGAGCCTGGAAACACCATATATTTT. Protein product: CASSFREPGNTIYF.

The chain couples TRBV11-3 to TRBJ1-1, with D possibly matching TRBD1 (6 bases). The CDR3 totals 15 residues. V was pared by 3 bases and J by 5 bases, with 16 bases between. CDR1 and CDR2 (germline): SGHNT, YENEEA. The CDR3 sequence is CASSLAGQRGTEAFF. CDR3 DNA sequence: TGTGCCAGCAGCTTGGCAGGACAGAGGGGTACTGAAGCTTTCTTT.

The chain is built from TRBV11-2 and TRBJ1-6, with a possible D match to TRBD1 (6 bases). The CDR3 is made up of 14 amino acids. Trimming stripped 3 bases from V and 7 bases from J, with 10 bases between. Per the germline V gene, CDR1 is SGHAT and CDR2 is FQNNGV. The chain's CDR3 is CASSLTGPNSPLHF. The CDR3 DNA reads as TGTGCCAGCAGCTTGACAGGACCGAATTCACCCCTCCACTTT.